This entry concerns a single T cell receptor beta chain. The data originate from a study of blood T cell repertoires in COVID-19. Each participant's cohort was designated according to participant-reported clinical history. Source study methods: Cell counts per sample came from amplifying reference gene primers. The data were produced by immunoSEQ multiplex PCR, yet TCRdb's version contains in-frame clones alone and is incomplete. That table gives V, J and clone size, and the DNA gave D and trimming. The data hold 400,000 or so clones, with 88% observed a single time. This CDR3 has 17 residues. Between the trimmed V and J ends, which lost 2 bases and 2 bases, there was a span of 18 bases. Germline CDR1 reads LNHDA; CDR2 reads SQIVND (reference sequence).

The V call is TRBV19, the J call TRBJ1-2, with D tentatively TRBD1 (5 bases). The sequencing input was PBMCs or T cells enriched from blood (not recorded which). This TCR was sampled from a woman aged 40 to 50 with acute COVID-19. CDR3 sequence: CASSILFARQWNYGYTF. In DNA, the CDR3 is TGTGCCAGTAGTATATTGTTTGCGCGACAGTGGAACTATGGCTACACCTTC.